One and the same sample provided the 16 T cell receptor beta chains below, sequenced in a study of CD8 T cells in ankylosing spondylitis. Via MiXCR, TCRdb re-called the 5' RACE reads, giving one row per CDR3 protein. The data hold hundreds of thousands of distinct CDR3 sequences, with 20% observed a single time. Sequencing used blood, either unsorted or a sorted T cell fraction (not recorded which). Receptors originate from a male donor with ankylosing spondylitis or in good health (not recorded which).

The J gene is TRBJ2-1, the V gene TRBV28, with 14 bases aligning to TRBD2. The J segment lost 4 bases and the V segment lost 5 bases, leaving 10 bases of the junction unmatched. The CDR3 has 18 amino acids. CDR1 is MDHEN, CDR2 SYDVKM, per germline. As DNA, the CDR3 is TGTGCCAGCAGTCCCCTGACTAGCGGGGGGGTCCTTTACAATGAGCAGTTCTTC. Amino acid sequence: CASSPLTSGGVLYNEQFF.

The rearrangement joins TRBV29-1 to TRBJ2-2, with D perhaps matching TRBD2 (7 bases). Trimming stripped 1 base from V and 7 bases from J, with 16 bases between. CDR1 is SQVTM, CDR2 ANQGSEA, per germline. The CDR3 runs to 15 residues. The CDR3 DNA follows: TGCAGCGTTGAAGCGGCTTTGGGGGGGCGCGGGGAGCTGTTTTTT. This sequence encodes CSVEAALGGRGELFF.

This clonotype was counted only a few times. J is TRBJ2-1 and V is TRBV15; no firm D call. CDR1 LNHNV and CDR2 YYDKDF come from the germline V gene (reference sequence). The V end lost 8 bases, the J end lost 0 bases, and 8 bases lay between the germline ends. CDR3 length: 13 residues. This chain's CDR3 is CATRASSYNEQFF. The CDR3 DNA is TGTGCCACCCGAGCGAGCTCCTACAATGAGCAGTTCTTC.

This clonotype has more than one count but fewer than ten. The genes are TRBV6-5 and TRBJ1-1; D is possibly TRBD1 (6 bases). Trimming shortened V by 0 bases and J by 1 base, and 6 bases separated the two germline ends. Germline V gene data show CDR1 as MNHEY and CDR2 as SVGAGI. CDR3 length: 14 residues. CDR3: CASSYSTGNTEAFF. CDR3 DNA sequence: TGTGCCAGCAGTTACTCGACAGGGAACACTGAAGCTTTCTTT.

The chain employs TRBV29-1 and TRBJ2-2, with D possibly matching TRBD1 (7 bases). Trimming removed 5 bases at V and 3 bases at J, with 16 bases between. There are 15 residues in the CDR3. Germline CDR1 and CDR2: SQVTM and ANQGSEA. CDR3 nucleotides: TGCAGCGTTCTGGGGGCCAGGGGGGACACCGGGGAGCTGTTTTTT. This encodes CSVLGARGDTGELFF.

This clonotype has a handful of counts. The V and J genes are TRBV12-3 or TRBV12-4 and TRBJ1-2; D is perhaps TRBD1 (6 bases). This CDR3 comprises 14 residues. Trimming stripped 5 bases from V and 5 bases from J, with 15 bases between. CDR3 coding DNA: TGTGCCAGCAGTCCTCAGGGGCCGACGTATGGCTACACCTTC. Translating it yields CASSPQGPTYGYTF.

The chain uses TRBV29-1 and TRBJ2-2; D possibly matches TRBD1 or TRBD2 (5 bases each). This CDR3 has 14 amino acids. Per germline, CDR1 SQVTM and CDR2 ANQGSEA. Trimming removed 4 bases from V and 4 bases from J, with 13 bases in between. The CDR3 is CSVVSGQGTGELFF. CDR3 sequence (DNA): TGCAGCGTTGTGAGCGGTCAGGGCACCGGGGAGCTGTTTTTT.

The rearrangement links TRBV10-3 to TRBJ1-3, with D possibly matching TRBD1 (5 bases). The CDR3 is 16 residues long. Trimming pared 5 bases from V and 0 bases from J, leaving 14 bases between. Germline CDR1 ENHRY, CDR2 SYGVKD. CDR3 region: CAISPPAGSSGNTIYF. The CDR3 nucleotides read TGTGCCATCAGTCCCCCGGCAGGGAGCTCTGGAAACACCATATATTTT.

This clonotype was seen more than once but under ten times. V usage is TRBV10-3 and J usage is TRBJ2-2; D may correspond to TRBD1 or TRBD2 (6 bases each). Looked up from germline, CDR1 is ENHRY and CDR2 is SYGVKD. CDR3 size: 17 residues. V dropped 10 bases and J dropped 3 bases, with 24 bases sitting between them. DNA of the CDR3: TGTGCCACCAAACCTGCCCTTGAGGGGGGTCACACCGGGGAGCTGTTTTTT. Amino acid sequence: CATKPALEGGHTGELFF.

This clonotype has a single count. The chain links TRBV7-6 to TRBJ2-3; 8 bases map to TRBD2. Germline assignment: CDR1 SGHVS and CDR2 FNYEAQ. Trimming took 1 base from V and 2 from J; bases not matched to a gene: 5. The CDR3 length is 16 residues. The CDR3 nucleotides read TGTGCCAGCAGCTTAGGAGGCGGGGGGACCACAGATACGCAGTATTTT. It specifies CASSLGGGGTTDTQYF.

The genes are TRBV15 and TRBJ1-6; 9 bases fit TRBD1. The V gene end was trimmed by 3 bases and the J gene end by 11 bases; junction bases not matched to a gene: 8. This CDR3 is built from 15 residues. Germline V CDR1 and CDR2: LNHNV, YYDKDF (reference sequence). CDR3 region: CATSRAGTGIPPLHF. CDR3 sequence (DNA): TGTGCCACCAGCAGGGCCGGGACAGGGATCCCACCCCTCCACTTT. Filled out from reference TRBV15 and TRBJ1-6, the complete variable domain reads DAMVIQNPRYQVTQFGKPVTLSCSQTLNHNVMYWYQQKSSQAPKLLFHYYDKDFNNEADTPDNFQSRRPNTSFCFLDIRSPGLGDTAMYLCATSRAGTGIPPLHFGNGTRLTVT.

This clonotype was observed a handful of times. The chain links TRBV9 to TRBJ2-1; TRBD2 agrees at 10 bases. The germline CDR1 and CDR2 sequences are SGDLS and YYNGEE. The CDR3 totals 14 residues. Unmatched junction bases numbered 2, after V lost 5 bases and J lost 3 bases. CDR3 in amino acids: CASSASGGYNEQFF. CDR3 coding DNA: TGTGCCAGCAGTGCTAGCGGGGGCTACAATGAGCAGTTCTTC. Complete variable domain (other parts from reference TRBV9 and TRBJ2-1): DSGVTQTPKHLITATGQRVTLRCSPRSGDLSVYWYQQSLDQGLQFLIQYYNGEERAKGNILERFSAQQFPDLHSELNLSSLELGDSALYFCASSASGGYNEQFFGPGTRLTVL.

The CDR3 sequence is CSARDGRGGVGETQYF. CDR3 sequence (DNA): TGCAGTGCTAGAGATGGTCGGGGGGGCGTAGGAGAGACCCAGTACTTC. This chain uses TRBV20-1 with TRBJ2-5; 8 bases agree with TRBD2. After removal of 0 bases from V and 4 bases from J, the junction contained 10 bases not matched to a gene. The V gene's germline CDR1 is DFQATT and CDR2 SNEGSKA (reference sequence). This CDR3 has 16 residues.

The chain combines TRBV29-1 with TRBJ2-7; the D call may be TRBD1 or TRBD2 (5 bases each). With 4 bases removed from V and 2 bases from J, the gap between germline ends came to 12 bases. The CDR3 spans 13 residues. The germline V gene has CDR1 SQVTM and CDR2 ANQGSEA. The CDR3 here is CSVGGFRPYEQYF. The CDR3 DNA sequence: TGCAGCGTTGGGGGGTTTCGGCCCTACGAGCAGTACTTC.

The chain couples TRBV27 to TRBJ2-1, with D perhaps assigned TRBD1 or TRBD2 (5 bases each). In germline, CDR1 is MNHEY, CDR2 SMNVEV (reference sequence). The V end was cut by 7 bases, the J end by 4 bases, with 17 bases between. The CDR3 runs to 15 residues. Here the CDR3 reads CASTLMGGGYNEQFF. CDR3 coding DNA: TGTGCCAGCACCCTCATGGGTGGGGGTTACAATGAGCAGTTCTTC.

This chain uses TRBV7-2 with TRBJ2-4, with D perhaps TRBD1 (5 bases). V was shortened by 1 base and J by 7 bases, with 14 bases between the two germline ends. This CDR3 is 15 amino acids long. CDR1 is SGHTA, CDR2 FQGNSA, per germline. CDR3 sequence: CASSLVTVGLNIQYF. For the CDR3, the DNA is TGTGCCAGCAGCTTAGTGACAGTGGGATTGAACATTCAGTACTTC.